This T cell receptor (beta chain) comes out of a study of T cell changes during pregnancy in multiple sclerosis. In germline, CDR1 is SGHAT, CDR2 FQNNGV. This CDR3 has 14 residues. V dropped 2 bases and J dropped 2; count of bases not matched to a gene: 2. Sequenced by immunoSEQ multiplex PCR; TCRdb stores in-frame clones only, minus some. The profile shows 38,000 or so clones, 92% of them singletons. This clonotype originated in a female donor with multiple sclerosis, enrolled in a pregnancy study. The chain links TRBV11-2 to TRBJ2-7; 8 bases match TRBD2. The material was CD8+ T cells from peripheral blood mononuclear cells, obtained in the first trimester of pregnancy. CDR3 region: CASSLTSGTYEQYF. The CDR3 nucleotides are TGTGCCAGCAGCTTAACTAGCGGTACCTACGAGCAGTACTTC.